The text below deals with one T cell receptor (beta chain). Original processing notes: From reference gene primer amplification, estimates of nucleated cell counts were derived. Repertoires were generated with immunoSEQ multiplex PCR, while TCRdb's copy carries only in-frame clones and drops some. That table supplies the V and J calls and clone size; D and trimming were determined from the DNA. The sample shows a few hundred thousand clones, approximately 85% of them seen only once. The data belong to a study of blood T cell repertoires in COVID-19. Study background: The United States, Italy and Spain provided the acute and convalescent COVID-19 samples. T cells, B-cell-depleted T cells, or PBMCs supplied cDNA or gDNA.

Trimming took 2 bases from V and 0 from J; bases not matched to a gene: 2. This CDR3 is built from 18 residues. From germline, CDR1 is SGHKS and CDR2 YYEKEE (reference sequence). Followed longitudinally, the Seattle patients had been enrolled during active infection. Sequences were obtained from peripheral blood. The receptor was isolated from a woman in her seventies with COVID-19, enrolled during active disease. The rearrangement joins TRBV5-5 to TRBJ2-2, with 15 positions matching TRBD2. CDR3: CASSFGTSGGSNTGELFF. The DNA of the CDR3 is TGTGCCAGCAGCTTTGGGACTAGCGGGGGGTCGAACACCGGGGAGCTGTTTTTT. The variable domain in full, completed from reference TRBV5-5 and TRBJ2-2, reads DAGVTQSPTHLIKTRGQQVTLRCSPISGHKSVSWYQQVLGQGPQFIFQYYEKEERGRGNFPDRFSARQFPNYSSELNVNALLLGDSALYLCASSFGTSGGSNTGELFFGEGSRLTVL.